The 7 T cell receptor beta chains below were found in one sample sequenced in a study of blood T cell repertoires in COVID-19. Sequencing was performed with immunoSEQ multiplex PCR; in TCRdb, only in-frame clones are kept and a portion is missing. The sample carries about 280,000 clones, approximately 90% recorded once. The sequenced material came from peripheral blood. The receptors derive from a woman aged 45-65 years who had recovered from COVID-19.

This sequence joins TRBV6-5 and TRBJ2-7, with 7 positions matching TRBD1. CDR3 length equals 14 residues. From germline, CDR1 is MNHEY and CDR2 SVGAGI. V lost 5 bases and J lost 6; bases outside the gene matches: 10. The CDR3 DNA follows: TGTGCCAGCAGTAGTACAGGGGAATGGAGCGAGCAGTACTTC. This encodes CASSSTGEWSEQYF.

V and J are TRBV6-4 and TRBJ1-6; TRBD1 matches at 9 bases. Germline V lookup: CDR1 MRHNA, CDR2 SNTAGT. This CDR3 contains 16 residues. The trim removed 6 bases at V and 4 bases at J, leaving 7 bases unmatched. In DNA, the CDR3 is TGTGCCAGCAGCCCCAAGGGACAGGGTTATAATTCACCCCTCCACTTT. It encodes CASSPKGQGYNSPLHF.

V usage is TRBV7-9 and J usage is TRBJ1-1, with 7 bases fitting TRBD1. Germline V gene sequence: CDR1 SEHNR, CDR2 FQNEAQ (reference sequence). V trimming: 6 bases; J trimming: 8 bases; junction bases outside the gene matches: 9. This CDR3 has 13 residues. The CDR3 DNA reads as TGTGCCAGCAGAATAGATTCGGGACAGGAAGCTTTCTTT. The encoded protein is CASRIDSGQEAFF.

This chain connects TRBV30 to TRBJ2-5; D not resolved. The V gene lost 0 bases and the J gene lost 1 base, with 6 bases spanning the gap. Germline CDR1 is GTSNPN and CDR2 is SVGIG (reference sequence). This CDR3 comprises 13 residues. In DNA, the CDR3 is TGTGCCTGGAGTGTACAAATCCAAGAGACCCAGTACTTC. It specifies CAWSVQIQETQYF.

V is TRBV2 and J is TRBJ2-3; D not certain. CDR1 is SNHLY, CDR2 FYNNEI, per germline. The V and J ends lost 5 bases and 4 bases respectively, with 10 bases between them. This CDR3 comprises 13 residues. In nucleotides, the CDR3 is TGTGCCAGCAGTTTTCAACCGGCAGATACGCAGTATTTT. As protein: CASSFQPADTQYF.

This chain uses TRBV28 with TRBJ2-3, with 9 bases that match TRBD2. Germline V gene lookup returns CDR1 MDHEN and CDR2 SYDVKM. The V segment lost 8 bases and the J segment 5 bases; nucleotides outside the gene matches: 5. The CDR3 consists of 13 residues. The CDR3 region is CASWREGRDTQYF. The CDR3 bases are TGTGCCAGCTGGCGGGAGGGCCGAGATACGCAGTATTTT.

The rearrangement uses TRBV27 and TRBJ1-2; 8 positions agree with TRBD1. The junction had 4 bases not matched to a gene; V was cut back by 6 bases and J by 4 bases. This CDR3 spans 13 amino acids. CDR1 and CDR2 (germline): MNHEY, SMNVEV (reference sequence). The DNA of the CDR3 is TGTGCCAGCAGGCGACAGGGGCTCTATGGCTACACCTTC. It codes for CASRRQGLYGYTF.